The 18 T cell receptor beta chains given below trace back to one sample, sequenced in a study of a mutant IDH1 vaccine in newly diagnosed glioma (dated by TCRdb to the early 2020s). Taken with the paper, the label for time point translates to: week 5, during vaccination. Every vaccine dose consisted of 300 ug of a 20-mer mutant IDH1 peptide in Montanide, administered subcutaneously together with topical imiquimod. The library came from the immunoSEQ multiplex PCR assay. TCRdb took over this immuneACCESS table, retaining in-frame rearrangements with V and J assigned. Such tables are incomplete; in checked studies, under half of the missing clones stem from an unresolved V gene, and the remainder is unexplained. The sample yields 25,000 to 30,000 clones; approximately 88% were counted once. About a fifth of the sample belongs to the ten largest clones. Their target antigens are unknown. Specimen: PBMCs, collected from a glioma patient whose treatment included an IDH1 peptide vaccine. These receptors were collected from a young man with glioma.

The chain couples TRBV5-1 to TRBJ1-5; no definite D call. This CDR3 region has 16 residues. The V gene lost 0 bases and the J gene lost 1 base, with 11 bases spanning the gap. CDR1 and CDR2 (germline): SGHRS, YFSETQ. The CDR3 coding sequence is TGCGCCAGCAGCTTGGCCGGAGGGTTCAGCAATCAGCCCCAGCATTTT. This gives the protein CASSLAGGFSNQPQHF.

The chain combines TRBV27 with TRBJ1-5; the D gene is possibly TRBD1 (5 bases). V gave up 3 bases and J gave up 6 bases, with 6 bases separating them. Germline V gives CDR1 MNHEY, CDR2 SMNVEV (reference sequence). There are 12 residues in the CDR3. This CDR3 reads CASSFQGQPQHF. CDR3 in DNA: TGTGCCAGCAGTTTTCAGGGTCAGCCCCAGCATTTT.

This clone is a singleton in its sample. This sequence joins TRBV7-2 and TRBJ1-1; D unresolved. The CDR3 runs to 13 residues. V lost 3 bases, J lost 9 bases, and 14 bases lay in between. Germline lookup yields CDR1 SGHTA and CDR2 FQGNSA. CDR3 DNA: TGTGCCAGCAGCTTCGATGGGCAAAGCAAAGCTTTCTTT. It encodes CASSFDGQSKAFF.

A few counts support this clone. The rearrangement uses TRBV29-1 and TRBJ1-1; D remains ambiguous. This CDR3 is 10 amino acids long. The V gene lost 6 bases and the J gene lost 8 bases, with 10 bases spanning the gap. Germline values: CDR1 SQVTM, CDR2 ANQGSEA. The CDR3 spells CSVFRGEAFF. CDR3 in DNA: TGCAGCGTCTTTCGGGGAGAAGCTTTCTTT.

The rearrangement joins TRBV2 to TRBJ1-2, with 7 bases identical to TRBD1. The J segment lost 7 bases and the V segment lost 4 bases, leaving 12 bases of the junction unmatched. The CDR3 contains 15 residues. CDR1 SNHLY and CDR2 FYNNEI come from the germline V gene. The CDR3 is CASSASRGGAGGYTF. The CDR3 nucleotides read TGTGCCAGCAGTGCCTCGAGAGGGGGCGCCGGTGGCTACACCTTC. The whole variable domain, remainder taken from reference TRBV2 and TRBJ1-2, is EPEVTQTPSHQVTQMGQEVILRCVPISNHLYFYWYRQILGQKVEFLVSFYNNEISEKSEIFDDQFSVERPDGSNFTLKIRSTKLEDSAMYFCASSASRGGAGGYTFGSGTRLTVV.

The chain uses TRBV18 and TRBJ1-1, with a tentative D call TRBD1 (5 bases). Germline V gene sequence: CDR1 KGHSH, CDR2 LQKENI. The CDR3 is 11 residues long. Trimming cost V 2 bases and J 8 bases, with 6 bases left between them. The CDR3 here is CASSPGTEAFF. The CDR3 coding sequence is TGTGCCAGCTCACCAGGGACCGAAGCTTTCTTT.

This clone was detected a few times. The CDR3 sequence is CASSYQGTTEAFF. The CDR3 DNA follows: TGTGCCAGCAGTTATCAGGGGACCACTGAAGCTTTCTTT. The J gene is TRBJ1-1, the V gene TRBV6-1; maybe TRBD1 (6 bases). Germline loops: CDR1 MNHNS, CDR2 SASEGT. Trimming removed 5 bases at V and 4 bases at J, with 11 bases between. The CDR3 sequence is 13 residues long.

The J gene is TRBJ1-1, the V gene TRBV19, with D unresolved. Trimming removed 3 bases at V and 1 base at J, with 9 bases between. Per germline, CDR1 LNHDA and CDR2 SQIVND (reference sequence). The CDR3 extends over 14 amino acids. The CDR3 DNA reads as TGTGCCAGTAGTATCTCCTTTCAGAACACTGAAGCTTTCTTT. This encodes CASSISFQNTEAFF.

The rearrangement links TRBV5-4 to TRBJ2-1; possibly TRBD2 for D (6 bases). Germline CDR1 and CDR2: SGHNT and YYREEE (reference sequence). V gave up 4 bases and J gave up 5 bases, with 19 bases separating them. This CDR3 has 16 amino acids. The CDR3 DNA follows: TGTGCCAGCAGCGACCCCTCAGGAGGGGTGGACAATGAGCAGTTCTTC. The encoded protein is CASSDPSGGVDNEQFF.

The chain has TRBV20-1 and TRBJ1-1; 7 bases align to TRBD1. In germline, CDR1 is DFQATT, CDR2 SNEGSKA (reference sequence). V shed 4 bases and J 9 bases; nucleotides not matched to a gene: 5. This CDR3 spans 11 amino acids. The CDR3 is CSATDRDKAFF. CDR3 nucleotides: TGCAGTGCTACAGACAGGGACAAAGCTTTCTTT.

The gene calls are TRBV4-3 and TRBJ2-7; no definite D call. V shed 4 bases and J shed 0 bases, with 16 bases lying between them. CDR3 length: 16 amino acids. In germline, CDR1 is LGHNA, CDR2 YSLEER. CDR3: CASSPVIWLSSYEQYF. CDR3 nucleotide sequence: TGCGCCAGCAGCCCCGTAATCTGGCTCAGCTCCTACGAGCAGTACTTC.

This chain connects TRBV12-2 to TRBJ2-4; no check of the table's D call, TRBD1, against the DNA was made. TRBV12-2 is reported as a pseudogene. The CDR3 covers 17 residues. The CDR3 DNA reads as TGTGCAAGTCGCGAAAGAGGACAGCTGCTAGCCAAAAACATTCAGTACTTC. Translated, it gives CASRERGQLLAKNIQYF.

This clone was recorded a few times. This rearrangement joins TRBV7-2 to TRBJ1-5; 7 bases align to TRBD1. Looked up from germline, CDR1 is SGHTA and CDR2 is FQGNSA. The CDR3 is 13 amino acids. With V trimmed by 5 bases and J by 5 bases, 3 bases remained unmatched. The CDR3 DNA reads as TGTGCCAGCAGCAACAGGGGAGATCAGCCCCAGCATTTT. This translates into CASSNRGDQPQHF.

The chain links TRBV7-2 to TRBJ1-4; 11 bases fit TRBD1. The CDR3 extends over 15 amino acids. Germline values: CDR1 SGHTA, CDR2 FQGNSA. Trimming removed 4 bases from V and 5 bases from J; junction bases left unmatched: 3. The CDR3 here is CASSSGQGANEKLFF. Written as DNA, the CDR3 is TGTGCCAGCAGCTCAGGACAGGGGGCGAATGAAAAACTGTTTTTT.

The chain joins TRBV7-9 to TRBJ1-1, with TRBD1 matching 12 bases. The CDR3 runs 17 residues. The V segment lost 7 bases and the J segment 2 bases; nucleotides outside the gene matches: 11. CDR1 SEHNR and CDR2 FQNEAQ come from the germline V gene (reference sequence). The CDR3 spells CASTLVGTGGRNTEAFF. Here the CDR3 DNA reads TGTGCCAGCACTCTAGTAGGGACAGGGGGCCGAAACACTGAAGCTTTCTTT.

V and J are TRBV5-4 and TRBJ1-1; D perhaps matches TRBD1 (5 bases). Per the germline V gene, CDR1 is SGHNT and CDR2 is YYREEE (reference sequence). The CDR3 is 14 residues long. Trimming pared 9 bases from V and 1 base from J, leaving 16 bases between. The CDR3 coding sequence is TGTGCCACCACTGGACATTCAGGGAACACTGAAGCTTTCTTT. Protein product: CATTGHSGNTEAFF. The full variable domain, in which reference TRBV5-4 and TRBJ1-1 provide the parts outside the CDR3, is ETGVTQSPTHLIKTRGQQVTLRCSSQSGHNTVSWYQQALGQGPQFIFQYYREEENGRGNFPPRFSGLQFPNYSSELNVNALELDDSALYLCATTGHSGNTEAFFGQGTRLTVV.

Here the CDR3 reads CASSPRASANPAKNIQYF. The CDR3 region has the DNA TGTGCCAGCAGCCCCCGCGCTAGCGCGAACCCAGCCAAAAACATTCAGTACTTC. The gene calls are TRBV7-2 and TRBJ2-4, with a possible D match to TRBD2 (6 bases). Per the germline V gene, CDR1 is SGHTA and CDR2 is FQGNSA. This CDR3 contains 18 residues. Between the trimmed V and J ends, which lost 5 bases and 0 bases, there was a span of 20 bases.

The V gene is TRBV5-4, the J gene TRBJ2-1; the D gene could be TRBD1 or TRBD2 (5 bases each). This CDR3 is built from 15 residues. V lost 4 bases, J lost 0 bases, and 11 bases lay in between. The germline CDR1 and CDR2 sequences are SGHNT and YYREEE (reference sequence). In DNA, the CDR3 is TGTGCCAGCAGCCTTCCAGGGAGCTCCTACAATGAGCAGTTCTTC. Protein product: CASSLPGSSYNEQFF.